This TCR beta chain was found in a study of blood T cell repertoires in COVID-19. Across the study: Material from acute and convalescent COVID-19 was sourced from the United States, Italy and Spain. PBMCs, B-cell-depleted T cells, or T cells provided the cDNA or gDNA that made up the material.

Germline CDR1 SGDLS, CDR2 YYNGEE. The length of the CDR3 is 16 residues. Trimming at V came to 3 bases and at J to 4 bases, leaving 8 bases not matched to a gene. Under the authors' procedure: Researchers report that nucleated cell counts were estimated from reference gene primer amplification. Sequencing used immunoSEQ multiplex PCR; TCRdb keeps in-frame clones, though not all of them. V, J and clone size derive from that table, while D and trimming were established from the DNA sequence. This sample has about 200,000 clones, with about 80% found just once. The rearrangement links TRBV9 to TRBJ1-3; 9 positions match TRBD1. The sample taken for sequencing was peripheral blood. This receptor was obtained from a human donor with acute or convalescent COVID-19. The donor label of this sample is uncertain. CDR3 in amino acids: CASSAAGTGNGNTIYF. For the CDR3, the DNA is TGTGCCAGCAGCGCCGCCGGGACAGGGAACGGAAACACCATATATTTT.